These 13 T cell receptor beta chains came from one sample sequenced in a study of T cell repertoires in cytomegalovirus infection. These receptors' antigens are unknown. TCRdb independently ran MiXCR on the reads; one entry per CDR3 protein. Of roughly 500,000 distinct CDR3 sequences listed, around a third were seen once; the top ten hold under 20%. The sequenced sample was cultured PBMCs, obtained from culture after CMV antigen stimulation. Receptors were obtained from a human donor in good health (CMV status not recorded). Some clones in this sample may be carry-over from other donors' samples.

This clonotype was observed a handful of times. This chain connects TRBV27 to TRBJ1-4; D unresolved. Germline CDR1 MNHEY, CDR2 SMNVEV (reference sequence). The V end was cut by 5 bases, the J end by 8 bases, with 15 bases between. The CDR3 covers 14 residues. The CDR3 region has the DNA TGTGCCAGCAGTCCTGAGCGGTCCAGCGAAAAACTGTTTTTT. Amino acids: CASSPERSSEKLFF.

This clonotype was seen more than once but under ten times. The rearrangement joins TRBV7-9 to TRBJ1-3, with TRBD1 as a possible D gene (6 bases). Germline V lookup: CDR1 SEHNR, CDR2 FQNEAQ (reference sequence). V lost 3 bases, J lost 0 bases, and 18 bases lay in between. This CDR3 is 18 amino acids long. In DNA form, the CDR3 reads TGTGCCAGCAGCTTTTGGACCCGACAGGCTAGCTCTGGAAACACCATATATTTT. It encodes CASSFWTRQASSGNTIYF.

This chain connects TRBV7-2 to TRBJ1-5; 12 nucleotides align to TRBD1. The length of the CDR3 is 17 residues. V shed 5 bases and J 0 bases; nucleotides not matched to a gene: 5. Germline-derived CDR1 and CDR2 are SGHTA and FQGNSA. The CDR3 reads CASSHGTGGFSNQPQHF. CDR3 coding DNA: TGTGCCAGCAGCCACGGGACAGGGGGCTTTAGCAATCAGCCCCAGCATTTT.

The chain uses TRBV10-3 and TRBJ2-7, with 8 bases lining up with TRBD1. Trimming took 2 bases from V and 5 from J; bases not matched to a gene: 5. The CDR3 runs 14 residues. The germline V gene has CDR1 ENHRY and CDR2 SYGVKD. The CDR3 DNA follows: TGTGCCATCAGTGAGACAGGGGGATCCCACGAGCAGTACTTC. It specifies CAISETGGSHEQYF.

This clonotype was counted between two and nine times. The V gene is TRBV6-1, the J gene TRBJ2-7; the match to TRBD2 covers 15 bases. After removal of 8 bases from V and 1 base from J, the junction contained 6 bases not matched to a gene. CDR3 length: 16 residues. The germline gives CDR1 MNHNS, CDR2 SASEGT. CDR3 bases: TGTGCCAGCGAGAAGGGACTAGCGGGAGGTTCCTACGAGCAGTACGTC. Translated: CASEKGLAGGSYEQYV.

V and J are TRBV7-8 and TRBJ2-1; 10 positions match TRBD1. The CDR3 extends over 16 amino acids. Per germline, CDR1 SGHVS and CDR2 FQNEAQ. After removal of 5 bases from V and 4 bases from J, the junction contained 8 bases not matched to a gene. As DNA, the CDR3 is TGTGCCAGCAGCGTCTATGCGGGACAGGGGTACAATGAGCAGTTCTTC. Protein: CASSVYAGQGYNEQFF.

The rearrangement uses TRBV5-5 and TRBJ1-1; D not resolved. Trimming removed 0 bases at V and 0 bases at J, with 6 bases between. Germline V lookup: CDR1 SGHKS, CDR2 YYEKEE (reference sequence). CDR3 length: 14 amino acids. Here the CDR3 DNA reads TGTGCCAGCAGCTTGGCACTGATGAACACTGAAGCTTTCTTT. Encoded protein: CASSLALMNTEAFF.

The J gene is TRBJ2-5, the V gene TRBV27, with TRBD1 matching 8 bases. The CDR3 contains 14 residues. V was clipped by 5 bases and J by 5 bases; unmatched bases: 7. The V gene's germline CDR1 is MNHEY and CDR2 SMNVEV (reference sequence). CDR3 in amino acids: CASSRTGLRETQYF. The CDR3 DNA reads as TGTGCCAGCAGTCGGACAGGGCTTCGGGAGACCCAGTACTTC.

This clonotype came up a few times. V and J are TRBV10-3 and TRBJ1-1, with D possibly matching TRBD1 (5 bases). The CDR3 consists of 13 residues. Trimming left V 4 bases short and J 5 bases short, with 11 bases between. CDR1 and CDR2 (germline): ENHRY, SYGVKD. The CDR3 nucleotides read TGTGCCATCAGTGGGGGCGGGGTGACTGAAGCTTTCTTT. Translation: CAISGGGVTEAFF.

Comments on this clonotype: A much larger clone differs by one base, so this may be a read error. The chain carries TRBV7-2 and TRBJ2-1; 11 bases align to TRBD2. Per germline, CDR1 SGHTA and CDR2 FQGNSA. This CDR3 contains 16 residues. The CDR3 nucleotides read TGTGCCAACAGCTTATATAGCGGGAGGGCCTACAATGAGCAGTTCTTC. This gives the protein CANSLYSGRAYNEQFF.

The chain combines TRBV10-2 with TRBJ2-7; no firm D call. Deletions cut 5 bases from V and 5 bases from J, with 10 bases between. From germline, CDR1 is WSHSY and CDR2 SAAADI. CDR3 length: 12 residues. CDR3 sequence (DNA): TGCGCCAGCAGTCCGGAAGGAAACGAGCAGTACGTC. Translated, it gives CASSPEGNEQYV.

J is TRBJ2-1 and V is TRBV7-6; D remains ambiguous. From germline, CDR1 is SGHVS and CDR2 FNYEAQ. The CDR3 has 17 amino acids. Trimming left V 5 bases short and J 0 bases short, with 17 bases between. The CDR3 here is CASSPPLVIVSYNEQFF. For the CDR3, the DNA is TGTGCCAGCAGCCCCCCCCTTGTTATAGTCTCCTACAATGAGCAGTTCTTC.

This clonotype was counted a few times. The J gene is TRBJ2-5, the V gene TRBV2; 11 bases agree with TRBD2. This CDR3 is built from 15 residues. J gave up 5 bases and V 4 bases, and 6 bases lay outside the gene matches. Germline CDR1 reads SNHLY; CDR2 reads FYNNEI. The CDR3 here is CASSVAGGPSETQYF. The CDR3 region has the DNA TGTGCCAGCAGTGTAGCGGGAGGGCCGTCGGAGACCCAGTACTTC.